The source of this T cell receptor (beta chain) is a study of blood T cell repertoires in COVID-19. The wider study: Italy, Spain and the United States were the sources of the convalescent and acute COVID-19 samples. The cDNA or gDNA used as material had been derived from T cells, B-cell-depleted T cells, or PBMCs.

Original analysis: Using reference gene primer amplification, nucleated cell counts were estimated. The table came from immunoSEQ multiplex PCR; TCRdb's copy has only in-frame clones and leaves some out. V, J and clone size reflect that table, while D and trimming were determined from the DNA. The top ten hold roughly 4% of the sample, which has 85,000 or so clones, about 95% seen once. Germline lookup yields CDR1 MNHEY and CDR2 SMNVEV (reference sequence). The trim removed 3 bases at V and 0 bases at J, leaving 5 bases unmatched. This CDR3 has 16 amino acids. The clonotype comes from a human donor with active COVID-19. The donor label of this sample is uncertain. The chain couples TRBV27 to TRBJ1-1; 9 bases line up with TRBD1. The specimen was peripheral blood. In DNA form, the CDR3 reads TGTGCCAGCAGTTTGAGGACAGGGGCGTTGAACACTGAAGCTTTCTTT. As protein: CASSLRTGALNTEAFF.